The rows below give T cell receptor beta chains drawn from one sample of a study of blood T cell repertoires in COVID-19. Profiled with immunoSEQ multiplex PCR; TCRdb holds only in-frame clones, not every one. The sample includes about 35,000 clones, roughly 87% seen only once; the top ten take under 25%. Sequences were obtained from peripheral blood. Source of these receptors: an elderly man with acute or convalescent COVID-19. CDR3s include the opening cysteine and the closing phenylalanine or tryptophan. Fields, in order: J gene, V gene, clone size, D gene, CDR3 protein, CDR3 DNA. A D gene is named only where the DNA matches it firmly. The size of a clone is reported for some rows only, either as once, few or many, or as a class for expanded clones.

>TRBJ2-7|TRBV5-1|-|-
CASSLQPLPDEQYF
TGCGCCAGCAGCTTACAACCCTTACCTGACGAGCAGTACTTC
>TRBJ1-2|TRBV7-2|-|-
CASSPVVQDYGYTF
TGTGCCAGCAGCCCGGTTGTGCAAGACTATGGCTACACCTTC
>TRBJ2-2|TRBV5-1|-|-
CATRRDTGELFF
TGCGCTACCCGGCGGGACACCGGGGAGCTGTTTTTT
>TRBJ1-2|TRBV6-5|-|-
CASSRGQIANYGYTF
TGTGCCAGCAGCCGAGGACAGATTGCTAACTATGGCTACACCTTC
>TRBJ1-4|TRBV6-5|-|-
CASHRVGEKLFF
TGTGCCAGCCACAGGGTGGGCGAAAAACTGTTTTTT
>TRBJ1-6|TRBV2|-|TRBD1
CASSDHGTGLSNSPLHF
TGTGCCAGCAGCGACCACGGGACAGGGCTTTCCAATTCACCCCTCCACTTT
>TRBJ2-7|TRBV19|-|TRBD1
CASSSRLDRGHYEQYF
TGTGCCAGTAGTTCCCGTCTCGACAGGGGGCACTACGAGCAGTACTTC
>TRBJ2-2|TRBV10-1|-|-
CASSGLTPPGELFF
TGCGCCAGCAGTGGTTTGACTCCTCCCGGGGAGCTGTTTTTT
>TRBJ1-1|TRBV11-3|-|-
CASSLTGRDEAFF
TGTGCCAGCAGCCTAACAGGGAGGGATGAAGCTTTCTTT
>TRBJ1-1|TRBV18|-|TRBD1
CASSPPDRGTATEAFF
TGTGCCAGCTCACCACCTGACAGGGGTACTGCCACTGAAGCTTTCTTT
>TRBJ2-2|TRBV5-1|-|TRBD2
CASSKLAGGQTGELFF
TGCGCCAGCAGCAAGCTAGCGGGGGGGCAAACCGGGGAGCTGTTTTTT
>TRBJ1-6|TRBV9|-|-
CASSVAGGGNSPLHF
TGTGCCAGCAGCGTAGCCGGGGGAGGTAATTCACCCCTCCACTTT
>TRBJ1-3|TRBV2|-|-
CASSEYRNSGNTIYF
TGTGCCAGCAGTGAATACAGGAACTCTGGAAACACCATATATTTT
>TRBJ2-5|TRBV11-3|-|TRBD1
CASSLQGAQETQYF
TGTGCCAGCAGCTTACAGGGGGCTCAAGAGACCCAGTACTTC
>TRBJ1-5|TRBV14|-|-
CALEGPRTPPSNQPQHF
TGTGCCCTAGAGGGCCCGCGGACCCCACCGTCCAATCAGCCCCAGCATTTT
>TRBJ2-3|TRBV4-2|-|TRBD2
CASSHERQRGRPDTQYF
TGTGCCAGCAGCCACGAACGCCAGCGGGGGCGGCCAGATACGCAGTATTTT
>TRBJ1-5|TRBV11-3|-|TRBD1
CASPLTHGRQGEGNQPQHF
TGTGCCAGCCCCCTGACCCATGGGCGGCAGGGGGAGGGCAATCAGCCCCAGCATTTT
>TRBJ2-2|TRBV19|few|TRBD1
CASSPGTGGTGELFF
TGTGCCAGTAGTCCTGGTACAGGGGGCACCGGGGAGCTGTTTTTT
>TRBJ2-7|TRBV29-1|-|TRBD2
CSVDTPGTSGVYEQYF
TGCAGCGTCGACACCCCGGGGACTAGCGGGGTGTACGAGCAGTACTTC
>TRBJ2-2|TRBV27|-|TRBD1
CASSPWGTGHGELFF
TGTGCCAGCAGTCCGTGGGGGACAGGTCACGGGGAGCTGTTTTTT
>TRBJ1-2|TRBV7-2|-|-
CASSLGEWEYIIYGYTF
TGTGCCAGCAGCTTAGGGGAGTGGGAGTACATAATCTATGGCTACACCTTC
>TRBJ1-5|TRBV19|-|TRBD1
CASSSGQGQPQHF
TGTGCCAGTAGTTCTGGACAGGGACAGCCCCAGCATTTT
>TRBJ2-2|TRBV28|-|TRBD1
CASSLFGTGDPGELFF
TGTGCCAGCAGTTTATTCGGGACAGGAGACCCCGGGGAGCTGTTTTTT
>TRBJ2-1|TRBV11-2|-|TRBD1
CASSLRQGAHNEQFF
TGTGCCAGCAGCTTAAGACAGGGCGCCCACAATGAGCAGTTCTTC
>TRBJ1-2|TRBV14|-|-
CASSPSANYGYTF
TGTGCCAGCAGCCCCAGCGCTAACTATGGCTACACCTTC
>TRBJ1-5|TRBV3-1/TRBV3-2|few|-
CASSFPGVGQPQHF
TGTGCCAGCAGCTTCCCGGGGGTCGGCCAGCCCCAGCATTTT
>TRBJ1-1|TRBV18|-|-
CASSPARGGPEAFF
TGTGCCAGCTCACCAGCACGGGGGGGCCCTGAAGCTTTCTTT
>TRBJ1-5|TRBV28|-|-
CASSSRQDLGPQHF
TGTGCCAGCAGTTCCCGACAGGATCTTGGGCCCCAGCATTTT
>TRBJ2-7|TRBV5-6|-|TRBD2
CASSPGLAGGIHEQYF
TGTGCCAGCAGCCCGGGACTAGCGGGGGGAATCCACGAGCAGTACTTC
>TRBJ1-5|TRBV28|few|TRBD1
CASSRPGQGAQPQHF
TGTGCCAGCAGTCGTCCGGGACAGGGGGCGCAGCCCCAGCATTTT
>TRBJ2-3|TRBV7-9|-|TRBD2
CASSTSGGPDTQYF
TGTGCCAGCAGCACTAGCGGGGGCCCAGATACGCAGTATTTT
>TRBJ1-5|TRBV3-1/TRBV3-2|-|-
CASSPVGNQPQHF
TGTGCCAGCTCCCCGGTGGGCAATCAGCCCCAGCATTTT
>TRBJ2-7|TRBV27|-|TRBD1
CASSLTGSSYEQYF
TGTGCCAGCAGTTTGACAGGGAGCTCCTACGAGCAGTACTTC
>TRBJ2-3|TRBV5-5|once|-
CASSLDGRPTDTQYF
TGTGCCAGCAGCTTGGACGGGAGACCCACAGATACGCAGTATTTT
>TRBJ2-3|TRBV5-1|-|TRBD2
CASSRPAGGDTQYF
TGCGCCAGCAGTCGTCCGGCGGGGGGGGATACGCAGTATTTT
>TRBJ2-2|TRBV5-6|-|-
CASSLVGGTGELFF
TGTGCCAGCAGCTTGGTTGGCGGAACCGGGGAGCTGTTTTTT
>TRBJ1-3|TRBV19|-|TRBD1
CASSFGTAGNTIYF
TGTGCCAGTTCCTTCGGGACAGCTGGAAACACCATATATTTT
>TRBJ2-3|TRBV5-1|-|-
CASSLRGTDTQYF
TGCGCCAGCAGCCTCAGGGGTACAGATACGCAGTATTTT
>TRBJ2-3|TRBV11-2|-|TRBD1
CASSLAPGTEYF
TGTGCCAGCAGCTTAGCACCGGGGACAGAGTATTTT
>TRBJ1-1|TRBV2|once|TRBD1
CATRQGTAEAFF
TGTGCCACAAGACAGGGAACGGCTGAAGCTTTCTTT
>TRBJ2-5|TRBV5-1|-|-
CASSFGGGGETQYF
TGCGCCAGCAGCTTCGGAGGGGGCGGAGAGACCCAGTACTTC
>TRBJ1-2|TRBV18|-|-
CASSPRPEDGYTF
TGTGCCAGCTCACCACGCCCTGAGGATGGCTACACCTTC
>TRBJ1-5|TRBV28|once|-
CASSLPQGTVQPQHF
TGTGCCAGCAGTTTACCTCAGGGGACGGTTCAGCCCCAGCATTTT
>TRBJ1-2|TRBV27|-|-
CASSSITGQLNYGYTF
TGTGCCAGCAGTTCTATTACCGGACAACTGAACTATGGCTACACCTTC
>TRBJ1-2|TRBV27|-|-
CASTGDTDGHGYTF
TGTGCCAGCACCGGGGACACGGATGGGCATGGCTACACCTTC
>TRBJ2-7|TRBV10-3|-|-
CAISPSGLLGYEQYF
TGTGCCATCAGTCCATCCGGACTACTTGGGTACGAGCAGTACTTC
>TRBJ1-6|TRBV6-6|-|-
CARVNRESSYNSPLHF
TGTGCCAGGGTTAACAGGGAGAGCTCCTATAATTCACCCCTCCACTTT
>TRBJ2-6|TRBV29-1|-|-
CSVEDPVLSPSGANVLTF
TGCAGCGTTGAAGACCCGGTTCTAAGCCCTTCTGGGGCCAACGTCCTGACTTTC
>TRBJ2-7|TRBV9|-|TRBD1
CASSVGTGGRGSYEQYF
TGTGCCAGCAGCGTAGGGACAGGGGGCCGGGGCTCCTACGAGCAGTACTTC
>TRBJ2-2|TRBV11-2|-|TRBD2
CASSLTGGANTGELFF
TGTGCCAGCAGCCTAACGGGGGGTGCGAACACCGGGGAGCTGTTTTTT
>TRBJ1-1|TRBV5-4|-|TRBD1
CATGPGGNTEAFF
TGTGCAACCGGGCCAGGGGGGAACACTGAAGCTTTCTTT
>TRBJ1-2|TRBV2|-|-
CASSPGRYGYTF
TGTGCCAGCAGTCCAGGCCGCTATGGCTACACCTTC
>TRBJ1-3|TRBV5-6|-|-
CASSLGQSRSTIYF
TGTGCCAGCAGTTTAGGACAGTCCCGAAGCACCATATATTTT